Below, 29 T cell receptor beta chains from the same sample are listed, as sequenced in a study of neurological immune-mediated disorders. TCRdb reprocessed the 5' RACE reads via MiXCR and lists one record per CDR3 protein. Seen here are tens of thousands of distinct CDR3 sequences, more than 9.5% observed once, and the top ten hold roughly an eighth. Time point indicated: longitudinal time-point 2. What was sequenced was PBMCs. These receptors were taken from a man under 40 in good health.

This chain connects TRBV20-1 to TRBJ2-3; 8 positions match TRBD2. This CDR3 spans 18 amino acids. Germline CDR1 and CDR2: DFQATT and SNEGSKA (reference sequence). V shed 2 bases and J 2 bases; nucleotides not matched to a gene: 15. In DNA form, the CDR3 reads TGCAGTGCTAGAAGACGAGCGGGAGTGAATCTTGCCACAGATACGCAGTATTTT. Amino acid sequence: CSARRRAGVNLATDTQYF.

This clonotype was seen at least ten times. The rearrangement uses TRBV12-3 or TRBV12-4 and TRBJ2-2, with D perhaps matching TRBD1 or TRBD2 (5 bases each). The CDR3 totals 15 residues. V lost 5 bases and J lost 6, with 16 bases in between. As DNA, the CDR3 is TGTGCCAGCAGTCCTAAATGGGGGATTCCCGGGGAGCTGTTTTTT. Translating it yields CASSPKWGIPGELFF.

This clonotype has only a few counts. The rearrangement joins TRBV5-1 to TRBJ2-1; 8 bases match TRBD2. With 6 bases clipped from V and 4 bases from J, the junction kept 6 bases outside the gene matches. The CDR3 consists of 14 residues. Germline V gene sequence: CDR1 SGHRS, CDR2 YFSETQ. CDR3 amino acids: CASKSGRRYNEQFF. In DNA form, the CDR3 reads TGCGCCAGCAAAAGCGGGAGACGATACAATGAGCAGTTCTTC.

In this sample, this clonotype turned up many times. The rearrangement links TRBV12-3 or TRBV12-4 to TRBJ2-2, with unresolved D. The CDR3 is 12 amino acids. V gave up 5 bases and J gave up 7 bases, with 8 bases separating them. The CDR3: CASSGAVGELFF. Here the CDR3 DNA reads TGTGCCAGCAGTGGCGCGGTCGGGGAGCTGTTTTTT.

The chain uses TRBV30 and TRBJ1-5, with D unclear. Germline V CDR1 and CDR2: GTSNPN, SVGIG (reference sequence). CDR3 length: 13 amino acids. With 3 bases removed from V and 0 bases from J, the gap between germline ends came to 6 bases. The CDR3 is CAWSTDSNQPQHF. The CDR3 region has the DNA TGTGCCTGGAGCACAGATAGCAATCAGCCCCAGCATTTT.

This clonotype appeared many times. The genes are TRBV10-3 and TRBJ2-3; D is possibly TRBD2 (7 bases). Deletions cut 11 bases from V and 1 base from J, with 16 bases between. The CDR3 is 14 amino acids. The germline V gene encodes CDR1 ENHRY and CDR2 SYGVKD. The DNA for the CDR3 is TGTGCCCTCCGCGGGGGCCCTGGCACAGATACGCAGTATTTT. It translates to CALRGGPGTDTQYF.

The rearrangement joins TRBV6-5 to TRBJ2-7, with D maybe TRBD1 (6 bases). V lost 6 bases and J lost 6, with 18 bases in between. CDR3 size: 14 residues. Germline V CDR1 and CDR2: MNHEY, SVGAGI. The CDR3 sequence is CASRDRTGIFEQYF. CDR3 DNA sequence: TGTGCCAGCAGAGACAGAACAGGGATATTCGAGCAGTACTTC.

This clonotype appeared many times. The gene calls are TRBV5-1 and TRBJ2-3; the D is unclear. Trimming removed 5 bases at V and 2 bases at J, with 12 bases between. CDR3 size: 14 residues. Looked up from germline, CDR1 is SGHRS and CDR2 is YFSETQ. The CDR3 DNA follows: TGCGCCAGCAGGGAGCGAACCGCCACAGATACGCAGTATTTT. Translating it yields CASRERTATDTQYF.

There are many counts of this clonotype. The chain has TRBV6-6 and TRBJ1-6, with D possibly being TRBD1 (5 bases). CDR1 MNHNY and CDR2 SVGAGI come from the germline V gene (reference sequence). The V end was cut by 2 bases, the J end by 9 bases, with 17 bases between. CDR3 size: 16 residues. CDR3 amino acids: CASSYVTGGSSSPLHF. The CDR3 DNA is TGTGCCAGCAGTTACGTTACAGGAGGGAGTAGTTCACCCCTCCACTTT.

This clonotype was observed at least ten times. The chain is built from TRBV6-2 or TRBV6-3 and TRBJ2-2; no clear D. Trimming pared 2 bases from V and 5 bases from J, leaving 6 bases between. Per germline, CDR1 MNHEY and CDR2 SVGEGT. CDR3 length equals 13 residues. Here the CDR3 reads CASSYTATGELFF. The CDR3 DNA sequence: TGTGCCAGCAGTTACACAGCTACCGGGGAGCTGTTTTTT.

About this clonotype: A read error may explain this, as a much larger clone is one base away. The CDR3 DNA reads TGTGTCAGCTCAATGGGGACTAGCGGGCACCAAGAGACCCAGTACTTC. Protein sequence: CVSSMGTSGHQETQYF. The chain recombines TRBV18 with TRBJ2-5, with TRBD2 matching over 12 bases. The CDR3 length is 16 residues. Germline-derived CDR1 and CDR2 are KGHSH and LQKENI.

At least ten counts were recorded for this clonotype. The rearrangement links TRBV10-3 to TRBJ2-1; D is ambiguous. Germline values: CDR1 ENHRY, CDR2 SYGVKD. The V end was cut by 3 bases, the J end by 4 bases, with 1 base between. The CDR3 is 11 amino acids. CDR3 DNA sequence: TGTGCCATCAGTGAATACAATGAGCAGTTCTTC. Translation: CAISEYNEQFF.

This clonotype was detected ten times or more. The chain carries TRBV10-3 and TRBJ1-1; D remains unclear. The V and J ends lost 0 bases and 4 bases respectively, with 9 bases between them. CDR1 ENHRY and CDR2 SYGVKD come from the germline V gene. The CDR3 covers 14 residues. The CDR3 protein is CAISESRSRTEAFF. The CDR3 DNA reads TGTGCCATCAGTGAGTCTAGGAGTCGCACTGAAGCTTTCTTT.

This clonotype was picked up many times. The chain recombines TRBV28 with TRBJ1-6; D unclear. The V end was cut by 3 bases, the J end by 9 bases, with 6 bases between. The germline V gene has CDR1 MDHEN and CDR2 SYDVKM. CDR3 size: 12 residues. This chain's CDR3 is CASSFQPSPLHF. The CDR3 nucleotides are TGTGCCAGCAGTTTTCAACCTTCACCCCTCCACTTT. The full variable domain, completed using reference TRBV28 and TRBJ1-6, is DVKVTQSSRYLVKRTGEKVFLECVQDMDHENMFWYRQDPGLGLRLIYFSYDVKMKEKGDIPEGYSVSREKKERFSLILESASTNQTSMYLCASSFQPSPLHFGNGTRLTVT.

Points on this clonotype: At one end, the junction sequence differs from germline, possibly due to a read error. The V and J genes are TRBV15 and TRBJ1-5; D unclear. CDR1 and CDR2 from the germline V gene are LNHNV and YYDKDF (reference sequence). The CDR3 has 14 residues. DNA of the CDR3: TGTGCCACCAGACCGGATGGTGTTAGTCAGCCCAAGCATTTT. It translates to CATRPDGVSQPKHF.

This clonotype was counted at least ten times. The V and J genes are TRBV28 and TRBJ2-1, with D possibly called TRBD1 or TRBD2 (7 bases each). V gave up 8 bases and J gave up 3 bases, with 26 bases separating them. Germline V lookup: CDR1 MDHEN, CDR2 SYDVKM. CDR3 length equals 18 residues. CDR3 sequence: CASEELAPRGGFYNEQFF. CDR3 bases: TGTGCCAGCGAGGAACTAGCGCCCCGAGGGGGCTTCTACAATGAGCAGTTCTTC.

This clonotype was seen many times. The V and J genes are TRBV4-2 and TRBJ1-1; tentatively, D is TRBD1 (6 bases). This CDR3 is built from 15 residues. The V gene lost 0 bases and the J gene lost 4 bases, with 12 bases spanning the gap. From germline, CDR1 is LGHNA and CDR2 YNFKEQ. CDR3 loop: CASSQEEGGSTEAFF. In nucleotides, the CDR3 is TGTGCCAGCAGCCAAGAGGAAGGGGGTAGCACTGAAGCTTTCTTT.

The chain couples TRBV29-1 to TRBJ2-5; D is perhaps TRBD2 (5 bases). Looked up from germline, CDR1 is SQVTM and CDR2 is ANQGSEA. The germline V and J ends were trimmed by 7 bases and 2 bases, with 20 bases remaining between them. CDR3 length: 15 amino acids. The CDR3 region is CSANRGGLGQETQYF. CDR3 nucleotides: TGCAGCGCTAACCGCGGCGGACTTGGACAAGAGACCCAGTACTTC.

This clonotype occurred many times. The V call is TRBV6-5, the J call TRBJ1-2, with D perhaps TRBD1 (6 bases). The V end lost 5 bases, the J end lost 6 bases, and 13 bases lay between the germline ends. This CDR3 is built from 13 residues. CDR1 is MNHEY and CDR2 is SVGAGI in the germline V gene. The CDR3 here is CASSTSTGNGYTF. CDR3 nucleotide sequence: TGTGCCAGCAGTACTTCAACAGGGAATGGCTACACCTTC.

This clonotype was counted at least ten times. The rearrangement links TRBV7-9 to TRBJ1-1, with a tentative D call TRBD1 (6 bases). The CDR3 contains 13 residues. Per germline, CDR1 SEHNR and CDR2 FQNEAQ (reference sequence). V was pared by 5 bases and J by 1 base, with 8 bases between. The CDR3 is CASSQTGNTEAFF. In nucleotides, the CDR3 is TGTGCCAGCAGCCAGACAGGGAACACTGAAGCTTTCTTT.

About this clonotype itself: A junction end diverges from the germline sequence, so it may reflect a read error. The chain uses TRBV4-1 and TRBJ2-3; D remains ambiguous. This CDR3 comprises 14 residues. Germline CDR1 MGHRA, CDR2 YSYEKL. As DNA, the CDR3 is TGCACCAGCAGCCAAGACGGCAACACAGATACGCAGTATTTT. Amino acid sequence: CTSSQDGNTDTQYF.

This clonotype was recorded many times. This rearrangement joins TRBV5-1 to TRBJ2-2; D gene uncertain. V was trimmed by 0 bases and J by 1 base, leaving 4 bases between them. This CDR3 is built from 14 residues. Germline CDR1 and CDR2: SGHRS and YFSETQ. The CDR3 region is CASSLGQNTGELFF. DNA of the CDR3: TGCGCCAGCAGCTTGGGACAGAACACCGGGGAGCTGTTTTTT.

This clonotype occurred a few times. The chain couples TRBV7-9 to TRBJ2-3; 10 bases agree with TRBD2. CDR1 SEHNR and CDR2 FQNEAQ come from the germline V gene (reference sequence). V shed 6 bases and J 5 bases; nucleotides not matched to a gene: 11. The CDR3 is 16 residues long. The CDR3 nucleotides read TGTGCCAGCAGTCGCCTAGCGGGAGTATCGGGAGATACGCAGTATTTT. This codes for CASSRLAGVSGDTQYF.

In this sample, this clonotype turned up many times. The rearrangement links TRBV5-1 to TRBJ2-1; 10 positions agree with TRBD1. The CDR3 is 15 residues long. The germline V gene has CDR1 SGHRS and CDR2 YFSETQ. V dropped 3 bases and J dropped 8; count of bases not matched to a gene: 8. The CDR3 DNA follows: TGCGCCAGCAGCTGGGTCCGGGACAGGGGTGATGAGCAGTTCTTC. Translated, it gives CASSWVRDRGDEQFF.

In its sample, this clonotype was seen many times. J is TRBJ1-5 and V is TRBV6-1, with D unclear. Germline CDR1 MNHNS, CDR2 SASEGT. The CDR3 is 15 amino acids. Between the trimmed V and J ends, which lost 4 bases and 4 bases, there was a span of 14 bases. The CDR3: CASSAIVASNQPQHF. The CDR3 DNA reads as TGTGCCAGCAGTGCCATTGTGGCGAGTAATCAGCCCCAGCATTTT.

This clonotype was recorded at least ten times. The J gene is TRBJ2-3, the V gene TRBV28; D gene unclear. Between the trimmed V and J ends, which lost 7 bases and 4 bases, there was a span of 18 bases. There are 15 residues in the CDR3. In germline, CDR1 is MDHEN, CDR2 SYDVKM. The CDR3 DNA reads as TGTGCCAGCACCCCGGGTGCGTTGAGCGCAGATACGCAGTATTTT. It encodes CASTPGALSADTQYF. Using reference TRBV28 and TRBJ2-3 for the parts outside the CDR3, the full variable domain is DVKVTQSSRYLVKRTGEKVFLECVQDMDHENMFWYRQDPGLGLRLIYFSYDVKMKEKGDIPEGYSVSREKKERFSLILESASTNQTSMYLCASTPGALSADTQYFGPGTRLTVL.

This clonotype was picked up a small number of times. This may come from a read error, since a much larger clone is one base off. The rearrangement links TRBV27 to TRBJ1-6, with 8 nucleotides matching TRBD1. Trimming cost V 4 bases and J 0 bases; bases outside gene matches: 2. The CDR3 runs 16 residues. Germline-derived CDR1 and CDR2 are MNHEY and SMNVEV (reference sequence). CDR3 amino acids: CASSWTGPSYNSPLHF. CDR3 DNA: TGTGCCAGCAGTTGGACAGGGCCCTCCTATAATTCACCCCTCCACTTT.

This clonotype was seen many times. The chain joins TRBV3-1 to TRBJ2-3, with 14 bases lining up with TRBD2. V dropped 5 bases and J dropped 7; count of bases not matched to a gene: 14. CDR1 and CDR2 from the germline V gene are LGHDT and YNNKEL (reference sequence). CDR3 length: 18 residues. The CDR3 coding sequence is TGTGCCAGCAGCAGCCTGAGGGGGACTAGCGGGAGAGCGTATACGCAGTATTTT. This encodes CASSSLRGTSGRAYTQYF.

This clonotype was observed a handful of times. The CDR3 DNA is TGTGCCAGCAGTTTGGGGTCGGGACACGCTTGGGGGGAGCTGTTTTTT. This codes for CASSLGSGHAWGELFF. The gene calls are TRBV12-3 or TRBV12-4 and TRBJ2-2; tentative D call: TRBD1 (6 bases). Trimming took 3 bases from V and 8 from J, leaving 19 bases between them. The CDR3 covers 16 residues.